This T cell receptor beta chain was sequenced in a study of blood T cell repertoires in COVID-19. Study in general: Italy, Spain and the United States were the sources of the convalescent and acute COVID-19 samples. Nucleic acid was either cDNA or gDNA, and it came from T cells, B-cell-depleted T cells, or PBMCs.

Authors' data handling: Cell counts per sample came from amplifying reference gene primers. Using immunoSEQ multiplex PCR, the repertoire was profiled, and TCRdb retains in-frame clones only, with some absent. That table is the source of V, J and clone size, and D and trimming were worked out from the DNA. The sample holds 300,000 or so clones; more than 80% are singletons and the top ten take under 6.5%. V was clipped by 4 bases and J by 7 bases; unmatched bases: 6. CDR3 length equals 14 residues. Germline V CDR1 and CDR2: MNHEY, SVGAGI. This receptor was obtained from a man aged 18-30 years who had recovered from COVID-19. The V and J genes are TRBV6-5 and TRBJ1-4; 7 nucleotides agree with TRBD1. Sequencing was done on a sample of peripheral blood. CDR3 nucleotide sequence: TGTGCCAGCAGTTCCGTCAGGGACAGTGAAAAACTGTTTTTT. The encoded protein is CASSSVRDSEKLFF.